This record covers a single T cell receptor beta chain. Its antigen is unknown. Base-call qualities are not available, and no considerably larger clone is one nucleotide away. TCRbeta CDR3 regions were amplified from genomic DNA by means of the immunoSEQ Assay, a bias-controlled multiplex PCR. As for the original processing: The number of nucleated cells in each sample was estimated from the amplification of reference gene primers within the assay. To quantify the absolute abundance of each unique TCRbeta CDR3 rearrangement, sequence reads were collapsed and filtered. For each sample, productive Simpson clonality was calculated as the square root of Simpson's diversity index over productive rearrangements. This immuneACCESS table, as held by TCRdb, lists in-frame sequences with V and J called but not all clones. Of the missing ones, under half trace to an unresolved V gene in checked studies; the others have no known cause. Clone size and the V and J calls come from that table; the DNA yielded D and trimming. The sample records about 250,000 clones, roughly nine tenths of which are singletons. The ten largest clonotypes hold under 4% of the sample.

After removal of 0 bases from V and 4 bases from J, the junction retains 12 bases not matched to a gene. The CDR3 has 19 amino acids, counting the end cysteine and phenylalanine. The retained sequence is limited to the CDR3, 57 bases, with the frame set at the first base. CDR1 and CDR2 (LNHNV, YYDKDF) derive from the germline V gene (reference sequence). This entry comes from a study of blood T cell repertoires in COVID-19 (dated by TCRdb to 2019 to 2021). Background for the entire study: The collaborator samples originated in the United States, Italy and Spain and spanned the acute and convalescent phases of COVID-19. The material from the prospective study consisted of cDNA or gDNA derived from T cells, B-cell-depleted T cells, or PBMCs. Nearly every sample came with metadata listing a de-identified subject ID, COVID-19 status, age in years and sex. The repertoires were released in a freely available public database meant as a resource for research on the immune response to SARS-CoV-2. Where available, HLA class I and class II types were obtained from metadata supplied by the sample provider rather than from assay-based typing. Deeply sampled blood TCRbeta repertoires from subjects exposed to, actively infected with, or recovered from COVID-19 were included in the dataset. The samples were drawn from two sources: the first 160 participants of the ongoing ImmuneRACE study, and 950 to 1,500 subjects contributed by 6 global collaborators.

What the authors observed across the whole study: The amount of clinical and demographic metadata varied by source and participant and was provided uncurated.

The collaborating institutions used their own protocols to collect whole blood in K2EDTA tubes. For TCRbeta analysis, collaborator samples were shipped as frozen whole blood, as isolated PBMCs, or as DNA extracted from either sample type. The sequence was obtained from a man aged 18 to 30 with active or convalescent COVID-19. Sequencing was performed on peripheral blood. The V and J genes are TRBV15 and TRBJ2-2; 9 of the junction bases match TRBD2. The CDR3 has the sequence CATSRDRYSGRLVTGELFF. The sequenced DNA: TGTGCCACCAGCAGAGACAGATATAGCGGGAGACTTGTCACCGGGGAGCTGTTTTTT.